Sequencing of this TCR beta chain was carried out in a study of T cells after yellow fever vaccination (dated by TCRdb to the late 2010s). For the wider study: The SMART-Seq v4 Ultra Low Input RNA kit was used to prepare libraries from fractions with low cell numbers. To track T-cell clones before and after primary and booster YFV17D yellow fever vaccination, bulk TCR alpha and beta repertoires were sequenced longitudinally. Two healthy male donors, one aged 18 to 30 and one aged 30 to 40 years, made up the cohort. Bulk PBMC replicates and cell subsets were isolated from blood drawn at multiple timepoints before and after both primary and secondary immunization. The study at large found these results: FACS-sorted repertoires could contain abundant contaminating clonotypes from the bulk population, so computational filtering was required. After the booster, most clones that had expanded after primary vaccination were detected again (around 97% of CD4 and around 88% of CD8), suggesting broad maintenance of memory. Compared with the primary T-cell response, the secondary T-cell response was faster but weaker, reaching its peak on day 5 rather than on day 15. Only a couple of donors were included in the study, so the extent to which the findings can be generalized is limited. A small share of clonotypes was detected in both CD4 and CD8 compartments, with the overlap likely arising from convergent recombination.

TCRdb shows the sequencer as Illumina NovaSeq 6000. TCR cDNA was synthesized by 5'RACE template switching, through which a universal primer site and unique molecular identifiers were introduced. Priming for cDNA synthesis came from both the TCR alpha and TCR beta constant segments. Libraries were amplified in two PCR steps, with sample barcodes and sequencing adapters added in the second step. Sequencing of libraries was performed on Illumina HiSeq 2500 (2x100 bp) or NovaSeq (2x150 bp). As for the authors' bioinformatics: MIGEC handled demultiplexing of reads and collapsing into UMI consensus sequences, while MiXCR performed V(D)J alignment. Clonotypes responding to the vaccine were identified with edgeR on replicate PBMC samples, with the criteria of FDR below 0.01 and a log2 fold change above 5 up to day 15. CD4 or CD8 identity was assigned to each bulk clonotype according to whether the clonotype was present at higher abundance in the sequenced CD4 repertoire or the sequenced CD8 repertoire. TCRdb's own reprocessing of the public reads used fastp at Q25 and MiXCR and kept productive beta chains. Every distinct CDR3 protein forms one entry, paired with its most common genes and DNA. The authors' filters were not applied to this entry. In all, the sample holds some 340,000 distinct CDR3 sequences, and about 11% of those were seen once. The ten largest make up approximately 3% of the sample.

The germline V and J ends show losses of 0 bases and 6 bases respectively, and no gene match explains 9 bases of the junction. From cysteine to phenylalanine, the CDR3 is 15 amino acids long. Only CDR3 DNA remains: 45 bases, in frame from the first base. According to the germline V gene, CDR1 reads SQVTM and CDR2 reads ANQGSEA. What this sample's treatment or condition label stands for: live attenuated yellow fever vaccine strain. A standard Ficoll-Paque protocol was used to isolate PBMCs from peripheral blood. Dynabeads CD4 and CD8 positive selection kits were used to isolate CD4 and CD8 T-cell fractions. RNA was extracted with TriZol from bulk PBMCs, CD4 and CD8 fractions, and dextramer-positive and dextramer-negative fractions. With regard to this clonotype: Which antigen it targets is not known. Base qualities are not at hand, and no much larger clone is one base apart.

The clonotype was recovered from a man younger than 30 who received the YFV17D yellow fever vaccine. Sample: CD4+ T cells sorted from PBMCs, taken 45 days after the yellow fever booster vaccination. This sequence uses TRBV29-1 and TRBJ2-7; the junction holds 9 bases that match TRBD1. The nucleotide sequence is given as TGCAGCGTTGAAGAGCCCCCGGGACAGGGTGGCGAGCAGTACTTC. Its translation reads: CSVEEPPGQGGEQYF.